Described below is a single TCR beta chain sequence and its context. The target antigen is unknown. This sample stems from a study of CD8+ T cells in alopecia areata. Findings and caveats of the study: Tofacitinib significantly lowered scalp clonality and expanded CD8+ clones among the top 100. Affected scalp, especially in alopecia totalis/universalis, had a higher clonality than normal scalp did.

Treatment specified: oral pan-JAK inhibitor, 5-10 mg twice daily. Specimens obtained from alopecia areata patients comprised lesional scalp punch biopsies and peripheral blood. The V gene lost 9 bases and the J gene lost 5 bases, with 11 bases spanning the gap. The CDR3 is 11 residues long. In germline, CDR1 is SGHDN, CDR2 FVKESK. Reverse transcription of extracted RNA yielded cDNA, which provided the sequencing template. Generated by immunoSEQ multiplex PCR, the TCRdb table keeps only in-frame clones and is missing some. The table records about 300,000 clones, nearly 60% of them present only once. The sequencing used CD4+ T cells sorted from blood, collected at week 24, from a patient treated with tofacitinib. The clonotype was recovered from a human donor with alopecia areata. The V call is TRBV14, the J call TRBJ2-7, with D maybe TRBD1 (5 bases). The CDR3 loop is CASQGYHEQYF. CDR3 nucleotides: TGTGCCAGTCAGGGTTACCACGAGCAGTACTTC.